The rows below give T cell receptor beta chains drawn from one sample of a study of blood T cell repertoires in COVID-19. Clones were read by immunoSEQ multiplex PCR, and TCRdb kept only the in-frame ones, dropping some. The table includes about 160,000 clones, approximately 86% detected once. Sequenced sample: peripheral blood. The receptors derive from a woman in her thirties or forties with COVID-19, enrolled during active disease. The CDR3 runs from the conserved cysteine through the conserved F or W. D genes are given only for firm matches. Some rows have no size entry. The others give once, few or many, or a class for an expanded clone.

>NA|once|TRBJ2-5|TRBV7-9
CASSPLPLRGRGETQYF
TGTGCCAGCAGCCCCCTCCCCCTGCGGGGCAGAGGTGAGACCCAGTACTTC
>NA|once|TRBJ2-3|TRBV28
CASSLFGVRVNSDTQYF
TGTGCCAGCAGTTTATTCGGGGTGCGGGTAAATTCAGATACGCAGTATTTT
>NA|NA|TRBJ2-2|TRBV6-6
CASSYASGGTGELFF
TGTGCCAGCAGTTACGCCAGCGGAGGCACCGGGGAGCTGTTTTTT
>NA|few|TRBJ2-7|TRBV29-1
CSVGAGTTASEQYF
TGCAGCGTTGGCGCGGGGACCACCGCGAGCGAGCAGTACTTC
>NA|NA|TRBJ1-2|TRBV2
CASSESVTDESYGYTF
TGTGCCAGCAGTGAAAGCGTGACAGATGAGTCGTATGGCTACACCTTC
>TRBD1|NA|TRBJ2-1|TRBV9
CASSAMGQGWNEQFF
TGTGCCAGCAGCGCAATGGGACAGGGTTGGAATGAGCAGTTCTTC
>TRBD2|NA|TRBJ2-1|TRBV7-6
CASSWRTGLALDEQFF
TGTGCCAGCAGCTGGAGGACGGGACTAGCTTTGGATGAGCAGTTCTTC
>NA|NA|TRBJ1-3|TRBV25-1
CASSQRTGGGNTIYF
TGTGCCAGCAGTCAAAGGACCGGAGGTGGAAACACCATATATTTT
>NA|NA|TRBJ2-2|TRBV18
CASSLQGLGTGELFF
TGTGCCAGCTCACTACAGGGTCTTGGCACCGGGGAGCTGTTTTTT
>NA|once|TRBJ1-4|TRBV2
CASCRGGVATNEKLFF
TGTGCCAGCTGCAGGGGAGGGGTTGCAACTAATGAAAAACTGTTTTTT
>NA|NA|TRBJ2-1|TRBV7-2
CASSLSASGEAYNEQFF
TGTGCCAGCAGCTTATCGGCCTCTGGCGAGGCCTACAATGAGCAGTTCTTC
>TRBD2|NA|TRBJ2-7|TRBV7-3
CASSPMGTSGTYEQYF
TGTGCCAGCAGCCCAATGGGGACTAGCGGAACCTACGAGCAGTACTTC
>TRBD1|few|TRBJ2-1|TRBV6-2/TRBV6-3
CASSSLTGGRVNEQFF
TGTGCCAGCAGTTCCTTGACAGGGGGCCGAGTGAATGAGCAGTTCTTC
>NA|NA|TRBJ2-1|TRBV14
CASSQARVGEQFF
TGTGCCAGCAGCCAAGCCAGGGTGGGTGAGCAGTTCTTC
>NA|NA|TRBJ2-1|TRBV19
CATADSYNEQFF
TGTGCCACCGCGGACAGCTACAATGAGCAGTTCTTC
>TRBD2|NA|TRBJ2-5|TRBV7-2
CASSFGLAGETQYF
TGTGCCAGCAGCTTTGGACTAGCGGGAGAGACCCAGTACTTC
>TRBD1|NA|TRBJ1-2|TRBV5-1
CASSRYTGTGGGNYGYTF
TGCGCCAGCAGCCGTTACACCGGGACAGGGGGAGGTAACTATGGCTACACCTTC
>TRBD2|NA|TRBJ2-2|TRBV4-1
CASSTTSGTGELFF
TGCGCCAGCAGCACAACTAGCGGGACCGGGGAGCTGTTTTTT
>TRBD1|NA|TRBJ2-5|TRBV5-4
CASSPRQGDVTQYF
TGTGCCAGCAGCCCCCGACAGGGCGATGTGACCCAGTACTTC
>NA|NA|TRBJ1-1|TRBV9
CASSVEDIANTEAFF
TGTGCCAGCAGCGTAGAGGACATTGCGAACACTGAAGCTTTCTTT
>NA|NA|TRBJ2-1|TRBV12-3/TRBV12-4
CASRLGTLIEQFF
TGTGCCAGCAGACTAGGGACTTTAATTGAGCAGTTCTTC
>TRBD2|NA|TRBJ2-7|TRBV3-1/TRBV3-2
CASSQFSGLPYEQYF
TGTGCCAGCAGCCAGTTTAGCGGGCTCCCCTACGAGCAGTACTTC
>NA|NA|TRBJ2-2|TRBV9
CASSVGAGTNTGELFF
TGTGCCAGCAGCGTAGGTGCAGGGACGAACACCGGGGAGCTGTTTTTT
>NA|medium-sized|TRBJ2-1|TRBV9
CASSGSNSEQFF
TGTGCCAGCAGCGGATCTAATAGTGAGCAGTTCTTC
>TRBD1|NA|TRBJ2-7|TRBV2
CASSGTAKEQYF
TGTGCCAGCAGCGGGACAGCAAAGGAGCAGTACTTC
>NA|NA|TRBJ2-2|TRBV7-3
CASSLSGLSGELFF
TGTGCCAGCAGCTTAAGCGGGTTGAGCGGGGAGCTGTTTTTT
>NA|once|TRBJ2-5|TRBV5-6
CASSLQETQYF
TGTGCCAGCAGCTTACAGGAGACCCAGTACTTC
>NA|NA|TRBJ1-5|TRBV6-6
CASSYWDTAGNQPQHF
TGTGCCAGCAGTTACTGGGACACCGCCGGCAATCAGCCCCAGCATTTT
>NA|NA|TRBJ1-6|TRBV6-2/TRBV6-3
CASSDRELSSYNSPLHF
TGTGCCAGCAGCGACAGAGAATTAAGCTCCTATAATTCACCCCTCCACTTT
>TRBD2|NA|TRBJ2-7|TRBV10-3
CATSVGGRYEQYF
TGTGCCACCTCTGTCGGCGGGAGGTACGAGCAGTACTTC
>TRBD2|NA|TRBJ2-5|TRBV9
CASSAPGLAGVETQYF
TGTGCCAGCAGCGCGCCCGGACTAGCGGGGGTAGAGACCCAGTACTTC
>NA|NA|TRBJ1-2|TRBV30
CACYNPGGEGYTF
TGTGCCTGTTATAACCCGGGGGGTGAGGGCTACACCTTC
>TRBD2|NA|TRBJ2-1|TRBV28
CASSFSSGRVSSYNEQFF
TGTGCCAGCAGTTTTTCTAGCGGGAGAGTAAGCTCCTACAATGAGCAGTTCTTC
>TRBD1|NA|TRBJ2-3|TRBV2
CATFRGQVSGDTQYF
TGTGCCACCTTCAGGGGACAGGTTTCCGGAGATACGCAGTATTTT
>NA|NA|TRBJ2-3|TRBV10-3
CAISTPTRRTDTQYF
TGTGCCATCAGTACACCAACTAGGAGGACAGATACGCAGTATTTT